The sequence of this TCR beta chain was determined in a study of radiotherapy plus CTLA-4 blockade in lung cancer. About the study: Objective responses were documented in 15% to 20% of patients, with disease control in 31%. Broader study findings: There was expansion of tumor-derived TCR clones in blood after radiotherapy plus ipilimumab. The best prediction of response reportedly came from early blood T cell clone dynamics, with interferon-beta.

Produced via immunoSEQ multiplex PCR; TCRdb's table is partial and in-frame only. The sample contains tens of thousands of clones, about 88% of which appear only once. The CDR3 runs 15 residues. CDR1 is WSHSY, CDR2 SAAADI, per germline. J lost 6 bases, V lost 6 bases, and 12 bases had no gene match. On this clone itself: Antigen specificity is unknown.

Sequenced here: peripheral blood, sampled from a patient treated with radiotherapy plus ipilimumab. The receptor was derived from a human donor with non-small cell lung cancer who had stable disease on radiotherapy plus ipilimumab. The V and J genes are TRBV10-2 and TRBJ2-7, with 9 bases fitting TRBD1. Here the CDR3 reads CASSPRDRVTGEQYF. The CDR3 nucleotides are TGCGCCAGCAGCCCTCGGGACAGGGTAACAGGCGAGCAGTACTTC.